Presented here are 3 T cell receptor beta chains from one specimen sequenced in a study of OX40 agonist ivuxolimab in advanced cancers. Only in-frame clones appear in the TCRdb table, and some are missing; sequencing was by immunoSEQ multiplex PCR. The table includes around 26,000 clones, around 80% detected once. The sequencing used CD4+ or CD8+ T cells sorted from blood, collected in a trial of the OX40 agonist ivuxolimab. The receptors were gathered from an adult with an advanced solid tumor such as melanoma, head and neck, liver or kidney cancer.

In this sample, this clone turned up a few times. The rearrangement links TRBV7-9 to TRBJ1-5; the D gene is possibly TRBD1 (5 bases). Germline V gene data show CDR1 as SEHNR and CDR2 as FQNEAQ (reference sequence). V lost 1 base to trimming and J lost 0 bases, with 7 bases between them. The CDR3 has 15 residues. Here the CDR3 DNA reads TGTGCCAGCAGCTTAGGGGACTATAGCAATCAGCCCCAGCATTTT. Amino acid sequence: CASSLGDYSNQPQHF.

This chain connects TRBV7-2 to TRBJ1-2; TRBD1 agrees at 7 bases. Germline CDR1 SGHTA, CDR2 FQGNSA. V lost 5 bases, J lost 5 bases, and 5 bases stayed unmatched. CDR3 length: 13 amino acids. The CDR3, as DNA: TGTGCCAGCAGCCCCGGGACAGCATATGGCTACACCTTC. Its protein is CASSPGTAYGYTF.

The chain recombines TRBV7-9 with TRBJ2-7; 8 nucleotides agree with TRBD1. CDR3 length: 15 amino acids. Per the germline V gene, CDR1 is SEHNR and CDR2 is FQNEAQ (reference sequence). J gave up 1 base and V 3 bases, and 5 bases lay outside the gene matches. CDR3 sequence reads: CASSLDREQSYEQYF. The CDR3 DNA reads as TGTGCCAGCAGCTTGGACAGGGAACAATCCTACGAGCAGTACTTC.